This T cell receptor beta chain appears in the sequencing data of a study of shared clonotypes between healthy human individuals. Generated by immunoSEQ multiplex PCR, the TCRdb table keeps only in-frame clones and is missing some. The repertoire holds fewer than 1.6 million clones, with around 98.5% as singletons. Recent acute infections and vaccinations were absent in the healthy HIV-negative adult donors. The sample was naive CD4+ T cells sorted from blood. This sample's subset: CD45RA+ positively selected. The receptor comes from a man aged 30-40 years in good health.

DNA of the CDR3: TGCAGTGCTTTAAGCTCCTACGAGCAGTACTTC. Amino acids: CSALSSYEQYF. The gene calls are TRBV20-1 and TRBJ2-7; D unclear. Germline lookup yields CDR1 DFQATT and CDR2 SNEGSKA (reference sequence). The CDR3 is made up of 11 amino acids. Trimming removed 5 bases at V and 0 bases at J, with 5 bases between.